The next 9 T cell receptor beta chains were all read from a single sample in a study of T cell responses to AZD1222 COVID-19 vaccine. Assay used: immunoSEQ multiplex PCR; TCRdb lists only in-frame clones, some missing. The table lists roughly 80,000 clones, about nine tenths of them singletons. Sequencing was performed on peripheral blood, taken 28 days after the second AZD1222 dose. The source of these receptors is an adult who received the AZD1222 COVID-19 vaccine.

The rearrangement uses TRBV4-2 and TRBJ1-1; no clear D gene. The CDR3 spans 13 residues. The germline gives CDR1 LGHNA, CDR2 YNFKEQ. Trimming stripped 0 bases from V and 7 bases from J, with 9 bases between. CDR3 protein: CASSQDLTDEAFF. CDR3 nucleotide sequence: TGTGCCAGCAGCCAAGATCTAACAGATGAAGCTTTCTTT.

The rearrangement joins TRBV7-8 to TRBJ1-1; D is unresolved. This CDR3 is 16 amino acids long. The V and J ends lost 5 bases and 3 bases respectively, with 19 bases between them. Germline loops: CDR1 SGHVS, CDR2 FQNEAQ. CDR3 in DNA: TGTGCCAGCAGCCCAGAAGCACCCCGAGATCACACTGAAGCTTTCTTT. It yields the protein CASSPEAPRDHTEAFF.

J is TRBJ1-4 and V is TRBV6-2 or TRBV6-3; 8 bases map to TRBD1. Trimming removed 6 bases from V and 7 bases from J; junction bases left unmatched: 10. Germline V lookup: CDR1 MNHEY, CDR2 SVGEGT. The length of the CDR3 is 15 residues. CDR3 sequence (DNA): TGTGCCAGCAGCGGAAATGGACAGGGTGTTGAAAAACTGTTTTTT. Its translation is CASSGNGQGVEKLFF.

The rearrangement links TRBV7-2 to TRBJ2-7; no clear D gene. Trimming removed 1 base at V and 1 base at J, with 8 bases between. Looked up from germline, CDR1 is SGHTA and CDR2 is FQGNSA. The CDR3 spans 14 residues. CDR3 amino acids: CASSLGYLSYEQYF. The DNA of the CDR3 is TGTGCCAGCAGCTTAGGATATCTATCCTACGAGCAGTACTTC.

In DNA form, the CDR3 reads TGTGCCAGTAGTATAAATTTTGGGAGGGGGGCCGGGGAGCTGTTTTTT. As protein: CASSINFGRGAGELFF. The V and J genes are TRBV19 and TRBJ2-2; D may be TRBD2 (7 bases). Trimming left V 2 bases short and J 6 bases short, with 16 bases between. The CDR3 contains 16 residues. Germline V gives CDR1 LNHDA, CDR2 SQIVND (reference sequence). Combining the CDR3 with reference TRBV19 and TRBJ2-2 gives the whole variable domain DGGITQSPKYLFRKEGQNVTLSCEQNLNHDAMYWYRQDPGQGLRLIYYSQIVNDFQKGDIAEGYSVSREKKESFPLTVTSAQKNPTAFYLCASSINFGRGAGELFFGEGSRLTVL.

The V call is TRBV7-8, the J call TRBJ2-7, with TRBD2 identical over 8 bases. The V and J ends lost 5 bases and 0 bases, in that order; junction bases with no gene match: 12. This CDR3 spans 17 amino acids. Germline V gene lookup returns CDR1 SGHVS and CDR2 FQNEAQ. The CDR3 region has the DNA TGTGCCAGCAGCCCCCTGGCGAGCGGGGGCTTCTCCTACGAGCAGTACTTC. Its protein product is CASSPLASGGFSYEQYF.

The CDR3 region is CASSLTAYEQYF. In DNA form, the CDR3 reads TGTGCCAGCAGCCTGACAGCCTACGAGCAGTACTTC. This chain links TRBV28 with TRBJ2-7; D is possibly TRBD1 (5 bases). The germline CDR1 and CDR2 sequences are MDHEN and SYDVKM. The germline V and J ends were trimmed by 6 bases and 2 bases, with 8 bases remaining between them. The CDR3 is 12 amino acids.

J is TRBJ1-3 and V is TRBV30; TRBD1 might be the D (6 bases). V was pared by 1 base and J by 0 bases, with 19 bases between. This CDR3 comprises 18 residues. Per germline, CDR1 GTSNPN and CDR2 SVGIG (reference sequence). The CDR3 protein is CAWSEQPVWTVSGNTIYF. The CDR3 nucleotides are TGTGCCTGGAGTGAGCAGCCAGTGTGGACAGTCTCTGGAAACACCATATATTTT. Supplemented by reference TRBV30 and TRBJ1-3, the full variable domain reads SQTIHQWPATLVQPVGSPLSLECTVEGTSNPNLYWYRQAAGRGLQLLFYSVGIGQISSEVPQNLSASRPQDRQFILSSKKLLLSDSGFYLCAWSEQPVWTVSGNTIYFGEGSWLTVV.

The chain carries TRBV5-5 and TRBJ2-1; tentative D call: TRBD1 (9 bases). This CDR3 has 17 amino acids. V gave up 7 bases and J gave up 6 bases, with 26 bases separating them. Germline V CDR1 and CDR2: SGHKS, YYEKEE (reference sequence). Written as DNA, the CDR3 is TGTGCCAGCGATGCGGACAGGGGCGGGAGGTGGGGCAATGAGCAGTTCTTC. This gives the protein CASDADRGGRWGNEQFF. Together with reference TRBV5-5 and TRBJ2-1, the CDR3 gives the full variable domain: DAGVTQSPTHLIKTRGQQVTLRCSPISGHKSVSWYQQVLGQGPQFIFQYYEKEERGRGNFPDRFSARQFPNYSSELNVNALLLGDSALYLCASDADRGGRWGNEQFFGPGTRLTVL.